This TCR beta chain was retrieved from a study of T cells in Graves' hyperthyroidism and ophthalmopathy. Broader study findings: Stable hyperthyroidism was told apart from ophthalmopathy by a model built on 13 V-J features.

The length of the CDR3 is 15 residues. J was trimmed by 2 bases and V by 0 bases; bases with no gene match: 3. The germline CDR1 and CDR2 sequences are SGHRS and YFSETQ. This clonotype was counted at least ten times. The target antigen is unknown. Authors of the study amplified TCR beta CDR3 regions from RNA transcripts. Primed by the HTBI set, a first-round RT-PCR was run on the TCR CDR3. MiXCR, applied by TCRdb to the multiplex PCR reads, yields one record per CDR3 protein. This table holds a few hundred thousand distinct CDR3 sequences, approximately 14% found once. The sequence came from a woman in her thirties with Graves' hyperthyroidism. Sequencing was done on a sample of blood. This chain joins TRBV5-1 and TRBJ2-3, with 7 bases fitting TRBD2. The CDR3 coding sequence is TGCGCCAGCAGCTTGGGCGGGAGAGTCACAGATACGCAGTATTTT. Translation: CASSLGGRVTDTQYF.